The following is a T cell receptor beta chain sequence with its context. These data are taken from a study of blood T cell repertoires in COVID-19. Study context: Sources were T cells, B-cell-depleted T cells, or PBMCs; the material itself was cDNA or gDNA.

Original analysis: Amplified reference gene primers provided the basis for estimating nucleated cell counts. Repertoires were generated with immunoSEQ multiplex PCR, while TCRdb's copy carries only in-frame clones and drops some. Clone size and V and J calls were adopted from that table, with D and trimming inferred from the DNA. The sample consists of over 55,000 clones, over 70% of them appearing once. Sequencing input: peripheral blood. The receptor was isolated from a man aged 45-65 years with active COVID-19.

The CDR3: CASSEGQGYEQYF. In DNA form, the CDR3 reads TGCGCCAGCAGTGAGGGGCAGGGGTACGAGCAGTACTTC. The chain employs TRBV10-2 and TRBJ2-7; tentatively, D is TRBD1 (6 bases). This CDR3 spans 13 amino acids. Germline V gives CDR1 WSHSY, CDR2 SAAADI. V was cut by 2 bases and J by 4 bases, with 9 bases left in between.